The present TCR beta chain was sequenced within a study of T cell repertoires in aging, cancer and after chemotherapy. At the level of the study: Donors were grouped into six age bands spanning 30 or younger through 70 or older. Approximately 10 million TCR reads were in the whole dataset. General study points: Loss of evenness, beyond lost richness, contributed to age-related TCR diversity decline in cancer patients. Across the chemotherapy interval, each cancer cohort showed higher median generation probability, suggesting thymic rebound.

By sample share, this clonotype is medium-sized. Its cognate antigen is unknown. The template was genomic DNA from peripheral blood, not RNA. The CDR3 has 16 amino acids. Germline loops: CDR1 LNHDA, CDR2 SQIVND (reference sequence). J was trimmed by 2 bases and V by 4 bases; bases with no gene match: 4. TRB rearrangements spanning V, D and J were amplified using mixed TRB-A/B primers. MiXCR was run by TCRdb on the multiplex PCR reads, yielding one entry per CDR3 protein. The table lists some 9,000 distinct CDR3 sequences, approximately 24% of them singletons, with around 2.5% in the top ten. The V call is TRBV19, the J call TRBJ2-6, with TRBD1 identical over 8 bases. The origin of this receptor is a human donor in good health. Sequencing was performed on blood. CDR3 DNA: TGTGCCAGTAGTAGGGACAGGTCCCCTGGGGCCAACGTCCTGACTTTC. Its protein product is CASSRDRSPGANVLTF. Complete variable domain (other parts from reference TRBV19 and TRBJ2-6): DGGITQSPKYLFRKEGQNVTLSCEQNLNHDAMYWYRQDPGQGLRLIYYSQIVNDFQKGDIAEGYSVSREKKESFPLTVTSAQKNPTAFYLCASSRDRSPGANVLTFGAGSRLTVL.